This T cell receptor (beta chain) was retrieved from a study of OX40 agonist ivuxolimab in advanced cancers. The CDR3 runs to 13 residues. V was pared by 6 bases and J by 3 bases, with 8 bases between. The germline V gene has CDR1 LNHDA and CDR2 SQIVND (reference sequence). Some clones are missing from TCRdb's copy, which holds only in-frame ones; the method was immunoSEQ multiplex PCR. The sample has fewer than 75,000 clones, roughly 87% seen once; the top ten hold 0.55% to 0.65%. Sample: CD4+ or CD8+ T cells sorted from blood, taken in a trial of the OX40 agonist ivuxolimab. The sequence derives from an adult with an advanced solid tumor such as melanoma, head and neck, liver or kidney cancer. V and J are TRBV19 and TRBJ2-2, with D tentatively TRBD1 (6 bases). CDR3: CASSRQDTGELFF. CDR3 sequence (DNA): TGTGCCAGTAGCCGACAGGACACCGGGGAGCTGTTTTTT.